This T cell receptor (beta chain) was identified in a study of shared clonotypes between healthy human individuals. At the level of the study: Three plates each covered CD4 naive and memory; CD8 naive two, CD8 memory one.

Replicate PCRs for sorted subsets used 200 ng DNA; this equaled tens of thousands of T cell genomes. Original handling: ImmunoSEQ junction-only sequences lacked quality scores, so their filtering differed. Using immunoSEQ multiplex PCR, the repertoire was profiled, and TCRdb retains in-frame clones only, with some absent. Clone size and the V and J calls come from that table; the DNA yielded D and trimming. Of roughly 2.5 million clones listed, more than 90% were seen once; the top ten hold 0.11% to 0.15%. Study-wide points: A reduction in generation probabilities was seen for non-shared clonotypes relative to those shared by all four donors.

The CDR3 spans 15 residues. V gave up 4 bases and J gave up 5 bases; unmatched junction bases: 8. Germline values: CDR1 SGHNT, CDR2 YYREEE (reference sequence). Remarks on this clone: Its antigen is not identified.

The sample taken for sequencing was naive CD4+ T cells sorted from blood. Noted subset: CD45RA+ positively selected. V usage is TRBV5-4 and J usage is TRBJ1-2; 10 bases agree with TRBD1. The sequence was collected from a man younger than 30 in good health. The CDR3 DNA reads as TGTGCCAGCAGCGAAGGACAGGGGGGGATTTATGGCTACACCTTC. Protein: CASSEGQGGIYGYTF.